This T cell receptor (beta chain) appears in the sequencing data of a study of cytomegalovirus exposure and HLA in healthy donors (dated by TCRdb to the late 2010s). A note on the overall study: An earlier analysis of about 560 of the donors reported about 300 Gb of sequence data and some 110 million unique TCR beta sequences obtained from around 170 million T cells. In a later analysis, previously published TCR beta repertoires from 600 to 850 donors were re-analyzed and high-resolution HLA genotyping was added so that TCR occurrence patterns could be studied. The aim of the study was to test whether cataloging public T cell receptors could identify signatures of past pathogen exposure. All discovery cohort repertoires had been generated using a single sequencing platform. A few DR-DQ haplotypes were treated as single units for association and clustering because of strong linkage in the cohort. Besides the first cohort of some 670 subjects, a separate validation cohort made up of about 120 different subjects was used. Of the roughly 420 genotyped donors, approximately 80% were placed in the genetic ancestry cluster associated with self-reported Caucasian donors. HLA typing covered class I and class II loci at four-digit resolution. The study profiled the T cell repertoires of approximately 700 subjects by immunosequencing and related them to cytomegalovirus serostatus. In an earlier analysis of roughly 600 of the donors, high-throughput TCR beta sequencing was used to judge whether each TCR beta V gene segment behaved as functional or pseudogenic. The later analysis used no new phenotypic data to find candidate immune exposures, relying instead on TCR beta sequences and their occurrence across donors. Alongside the repertoire data, information on donor age, sex, ethnicity and CMV serostatus was compiled. An early release that covered approximately 600 HLA-typed donors contained approximately 300 gigabases of sequencing data and 70 million to 100 million unique TCR sequences. A later genetic analysis took genome-wide SNP genotypes for about three fifths of the 666 donors and used that subset as a discovery cohort. Among 350 to 400 genotyped donors of the cohort, an average of roughly 240,000 unique TCR beta nucleotide sequences were sequenced per donor, roughly 20% of them non-productive. To predict cytomegalovirus infection status, the study brought together high-throughput TCR immunosequencing, statistical association of individual TCRs with disease status, and machine learning. The number of typed donors differed by locus: about 629-640 for A, B, C, DRB1 and DQB1; 500 to 550 for DQA1; about 600 for DPA1; and some 450 for DPB1. The research as a whole found: The study listed 150 to 200 TCR beta chains as associated with cytomegalovirus. An association between a missense DCLRE1C variant and V-gene and J-gene trimming of TCR beta chains was found in a later genetic analysis and replicated in an independent cohort. In this cohort, only TCR beta chains were sequenced, and detectable features were limited by the absence of alpha or paired-chain data. Strong co-occurrence of HLA alleles, especially DR and DQ, made assigning TCR associations to individual alleles difficult. An earlier analysis of approximately 600 of the donors showed that most TCR beta V segments appeared in productive rearrangements either about 87% or about 30% of the time, which broadly matched IMGT annotations. Because HLA typing was missing for some donors at each locus, association tests included only the typed subset. A later analysis found that HLA-associated TCR beta chains were more clonally expanded and had lower generation probabilities than equally common non-associated chains. Several of the top co-occurrence clusters appeared to be linked to parvovirus B19, influenza, CMV and Epstein-Barr virus, according to a later analysis. A further reported finding was that TCR beta sequences accurately predicted the HLA-A and HLA-B alleles for most subjects in the first cohort. The classifier was reported to diagnose cytomegalovirus status with high specificity and sensitivity in both the original and validation cohorts. It was suggested by the authors that the approach could potentially be generalized to other disease states and immunological phenotypes. Most TCR sequences were seen in very few donors, while some public TCRs were found in many individuals. Some IMGT-functional V segments, including TRBV6-2 and TRBV6-3, could not be told apart with the 87-base-pair reads, so those segments were excluded. In vitro tests confirmed that three of the cytomegalovirus-associated TCR beta chains recognize cytomegalovirus antigens. The only immune exposure information available for the cohort was CMV serostatus. Correlated functional status among segregating V segments might reflect linkage disequilibrium, but an unknown experimental factor could not be ruled out. The presence/absence analyses assumed that sequencing depth was roughly uniform across donors, and that assumption may not be true. A later genetic analysis reported fewer N-insertions in productive TCRs among donors in an Asian-associated ancestry cluster than the roughly 720-donor mean. In a later analysis, the rate of TCR association differed among HLA loci, with DRB1 alleles having the most associated TCRs and HLA-C alleles having the fewest. A group of highly shared sequence variants was considered likely to be a technical artifact of the sequencing pipeline. Specific HLA alleles were associated with 16,951 TCR beta sequences at a false discovery rate of 0.05 in a later analysis. About 17 rarely observed V segments, including chromosome 9 orphons, were excluded from the earlier analysis of almost 600 of the donors because counts were too low. A later analysis found that most CMV-associated TCR beta chains appeared HLA-restricted, with HLA associations seemingly driven largely by CMV exposure.

Receptor libraries were prepared by the immunoSEQ multiplex PCR assay. For the multiplex PCR, a mixture combining 60 forward primers for TCR Vbeta segments and 13 reverse primers for TCR Jbeta segments was used. A multiplex PCR assay on genomic DNA amplified the CDR3 region of rearranged TCR beta genes. The Illumina HiSeq System was used to sequence the amplified TCR beta libraries as 87-base-pair reads. Concerning the study's data processing: In a later analysis, 70 million to 95 million unique TCR beta chains were counted across the roughly 610 repertoires, and roughly 10 million of these chains were shared by at least two donors. A nearest-neighbor algorithm error-corrected the raw reads and collapsed the reads into unique sequences, merging closely related sequences to remove PCR and sequencing errors. Alignment of CDR3 sequences to IMGT reference sequences was used to assign V, D and J gene segments. For a sequence to be retained, a match of at least six nucleotides to both a V gene segment and a J gene segment was required. Rearrangements were classified as productive when the CDR3 lacked stop codons and remained in frame with V and J, and all other rearrangements were classified as non-productive. CDR3 was defined by IMGT convention, running from the second conserved V-encoded cysteine to the conserved J-encoded phenylalanine. In an earlier analysis of roughly 610 of the donors, sequences lacking an unambiguous match to a single V gene segment were excluded. An earlier analysis of approximately 590 of the donors classified V segments as functional when productive rearrangements were above 56.7% and as segregating when the standard deviation between donors was above 5%. A statistical classification framework was developed to diagnose cytomegalovirus status using the catalog of TCR beta chain sequences. In a later analysis, V and J genes were assigned by comparing TCR nucleotide sequences against IMGT/GENE-DB human TR gene sequences. A later analysis assigned CDR3 sequences and most-parsimonious VDJ recombination scenarios with the TCRdist pipeline. In a later analysis, each TCR beta chain was defined by its CDR3 amino acid sequence together with its V-gene family, and reads without a unique V-gene family were excluded. As a way to deal with suspected cross-contamination and a sequencing artifact, a later analysis dropped hundreds of nucleotide sequences that were highly shared and had low generation probability. For each public chain, a later analysis derived a clonal expansion index from normalized ranks of inferred template counts within each repertoire. Generation probabilities in a later analysis came from a VDJ recombination model fitted to out-of-frame rearrangements, and those results were checked against IGoR. Hypergeometric tests were used in a later analysis to score TCR-TCR, TCR-HLA and TCR-CMV co-occurrence, with a repertoire-size bias correction applied to the TCR pairs. A later analysis estimated false discovery rates by permuting HLA or CMV assignments 20 times. A later analysis grouped co-occurring TCRs with DBSCAN, adding TCRdist sequence similarity when clustering within HLA-allele-positive subsets. Repertoires with fewer than 30,000 or more than 120,000 public chains were left out of co-occurrence clustering, as were about 5 repertoires with anomalous nucleotide sharing. TCRdb mirrors the immuneACCESS table, restricted to in-frame sequences. Some clones are absent from its copies; in checked studies, under half trace to an unresolved V gene, and the reason for the others is unknown. V and J calls and clone size are as listed in that table; D and trimming were resolved from the DNA. A total of 90,000 to 100,000 clones appear in this sample, roughly four fifths of them only once. The top ten hold less than 8.5% of the sample.

Deletion took 1 base off V and 3 bases off J, with a span of 10 bases between the germline ends. CDR1 SEHNR and CDR2 FQNEAQ are derived from the germline V gene (reference sequence). The CDR3 contains 14 residues, cysteine and phenylalanine counted. Only the CDR3 DNA is retained, 42 bases long and in frame from the first base. This clone was observed a handful of times. The antigen this receptor binds is unknown. The record has no base qualities; no much larger clone is one base away. The cohort consisted of some 670 healthy bone marrow donors. All cohort members were sampled while nominally healthy, although unrecorded immune exposures were likely present. The donor was CMV seronegative and was included in the group of hundreds of seronegative cohort members. Each donor provided a peripheral blood sample, and peripheral blood mononuclear cells were used for TCR beta sequencing. Genomic DNA was extracted from the blood cell samples with the Qiagen DNeasy Blood Extraction Kit.

Sequencing input: PBMCs. The chain was built from TRBV7-9 and TRBJ2-7, with no D gene named confidently. The receptor was isolated from a female donor in good health and CMV-seronegative. The CDR3 has the sequence CASSLGVARYEQYF. The DNA sequence is TGTGCCAGCAGCTTAGGAGTAGCCCGCTACGAGCAGTACTTC.